The 22 T cell receptor beta chains presented below share a single source sample, sequenced in a study of blood T cell repertoires in COVID-19. Profiling relied on immunoSEQ multiplex PCR, and the TCRdb table lists in-frame clones only, not all of them. The sample lists 200,000 to 250,000 clones; 80% to 90% were seen once. The sequencing input was PBMCs or T cells enriched from blood (not recorded which). These receptors all stem from a woman in her 30s with acute COVID-19.

The rearrangement links TRBV7-8 to TRBJ1-1; no firm D call. V was trimmed by 1 base and J by 1 base, leaving 13 bases between them. The germline V gene has CDR1 SGHVS and CDR2 FQNEAQ. There are 16 residues in the CDR3. The CDR3 DNA is TGTGCCAGCAGCTTAGTAGGGAGGCAGAGGAACACTGAAGCTTTCTTT. Translating it yields CASSLVGRQRNTEAFF.

The J gene is TRBJ1-2, the V gene TRBV6-6, with no clear D. CDR3 length equals 11 residues. Trimming stripped 6 bases from V and 6 bases from J, with 8 bases between. Germline CDR1 MNHNY, CDR2 SVGAGI (reference sequence). CDR3 protein: CASSPQDGYTF. The CDR3 coding sequence is TGTGCCAGCAGCCCCCAGGATGGCTACACCTTC.

The chain is built from TRBV2 and TRBJ1-5, with TRBD1 as a possible D gene (6 bases). Germline CDR1 is SNHLY and CDR2 is FYNNEI. The V end was cut by 6 bases, the J end by 2 bases, with 14 bases between. The CDR3 is 15 amino acids. CDR3 nucleotide sequence: TGTGCCAGCAGCTTCAGGAAGGGGGGCAATCAGCCCCAGCATTTT. Translating it yields CASSFRKGGNQPQHF.

The chain employs TRBV7-2 and TRBJ2-3; TRBD2 matches 10 bases. The V segment lost 4 bases and the J segment 5 bases; nucleotides outside the gene matches: 12. This CDR3 comprises 17 residues. Germline V gives CDR1 SGHTA, CDR2 FQGNSA. The CDR3 DNA sequence: TGTGCCAGCAGCTCGCCCCCTAGCGGGGGTGGGGGAGATACGCAGTATTTT. This translates into CASSSPPSGGGGDTQYF.

The chain employs TRBV7-9 and TRBJ1-2; TRBD1 is a possible D gene (5 bases). Germline V gene lookup returns CDR1 SEHNR and CDR2 FQNEAQ (reference sequence). V lost 2 bases to trimming and J lost 4 bases, with 11 bases between them. The CDR3 contains 14 residues. CDR3 sequence reads: CASSLSTGAYGYTF. For the CDR3, the DNA is TGTGCCAGCAGCTTATCTACAGGAGCCTATGGCTACACCTTC.

The rearrangement joins TRBV14 to TRBJ1-1; 9 bases align to TRBD1. This CDR3 has 17 amino acids. The V and J ends lost 2 bases and 5 bases, in that order; junction bases with no gene match: 12. Germline CDR1 SGHDN, CDR2 FVKESK. CDR3 residues: CASSQMWGQGKGTEAFF. DNA for the CDR3: TGTGCCAGCAGCCAAATGTGGGGACAGGGTAAAGGAACTGAAGCTTTCTTT.

The V gene is TRBV7-8, the J gene TRBJ2-2; 12 nucleotides agree with TRBD2. Germline values: CDR1 SGHVS, CDR2 FQNEAQ. This CDR3 contains 18 residues. With 3 bases clipped from V and 0 bases from J, the junction kept 5 bases outside the gene matches. CDR3 region: CASSLLLAGGSNTGELFF. CDR3 bases: TGTGCCAGCAGCTTGTTACTAGCGGGGGGATCGAACACCGGGGAGCTGTTTTTT.

The chain carries TRBV11-2 and TRBJ1-5, with 8 bases matching TRBD1. The V segment lost 3 bases and the J segment 7 bases; nucleotides outside the gene matches: 5. CDR1 and CDR2 (germline): SGHAT, FQNNGV. The CDR3 covers 14 residues. In DNA form, the CDR3 reads TGTGCCAGCAGCTTGAACAGGGGGAGCCAGCCCCAGCATTTT. As protein: CASSLNRGSQPQHF.

The V and J genes are TRBV7-9 and TRBJ2-3; D may be TRBD2 (7 bases). V was shortened by 1 base and J by 6 bases, with 26 bases between the two germline ends. Germline CDR1 and CDR2: SEHNR and FQNEAQ (reference sequence). CDR3 length: 19 residues. The chain's CDR3 is CASSLGGYGGRVVSDTQYF. DNA of the CDR3: TGTGCCAGCAGCTTAGGAGGTTACGGGGGGCGCGTAGTTTCGGATACGCAGTATTTT.

The CDR3 reads CASSAGGNEQFF. CDR3 sequence (DNA): TGCGCCAGCAGTGCAGGGGGCAACGAGCAGTTCTTC. This chain links TRBV10-2 with TRBJ2-1, with 8 bases matching TRBD1. V dropped 4 bases and J dropped 10; count of bases not matched to a gene: 3. The CDR3 consists of 12 residues. Germline values: CDR1 WSHSY, CDR2 SAAADI.

This chain connects TRBV5-1 to TRBJ2-1, with D possibly matching TRBD2 (5 bases). The CDR3 loop spans 15 amino acids. V lost 2 bases and J lost 6, with 15 bases in between. The germline gives CDR1 SGHRS, CDR2 YFSETQ. CDR3 region: CASSFGLLGVNEQFF. The CDR3 nucleotides read TGCGCCAGCAGCTTCGGACTCCTCGGGGTCAATGAGCAGTTCTTC.

V and J are TRBV12-3 or TRBV12-4 and TRBJ1-2; D is perhaps TRBD1 (5 bases). CDR3 length equals 13 residues. V was clipped by 3 bases and J by 11 bases, with 16 bases between them. CDR3 coding DNA: TGTGCCAGCAGTTTGGGGCGCCCCTCTCATTACACCTTC. Protein sequence: CASSLGRPSHYTF.

V usage is TRBV9 and J usage is TRBJ1-1, with D possibly matching TRBD1 (6 bases). The ends were cut back, 3 bases at V and 11 bases at J, with 20 bases in the middle. This CDR3 has 14 residues. Germline CDR1 SGDLS, CDR2 YYNGEE. DNA of the CDR3: TGTGCCAGCAGCGCATCAGGGCGGGAGGGGGAGGCTTTCTTT. It specifies CASSASGREGEAFF.

The sample holds one count of this clone. The J gene is TRBJ1-2, the V gene TRBV27; D remains unclear. The length of the CDR3 is 13 residues. V lost 5 bases and J 6 bases, leaving 13 bases between the germline ends. From germline, CDR1 is MNHEY and CDR2 SMNVEV (reference sequence). The DNA of the CDR3 is TGTGCCAGCAGTACCCGGGGTGGGGATGGCTACACCTTC. It yields the protein CASSTRGGDGYTF.

The rearrangement uses TRBV9 and TRBJ1-1; 7 bases agree with TRBD1. In germline, CDR1 is SGDLS, CDR2 YYNGEE. The trim removed 1 base at V and 1 base at J, leaving 4 bases unmatched. CDR3 length equals 15 residues. The CDR3 protein is CASSVWDSQNTEAFF. DNA for the CDR3: TGTGCCAGCAGCGTATGGGACAGCCAGAACACTGAAGCTTTCTTT.

The V gene is TRBV19, the J gene TRBJ2-3, with D perhaps TRBD1 (7 bases). This CDR3 contains 17 residues. In germline, CDR1 is LNHDA, CDR2 SQIVND (reference sequence). V lost 3 bases and J 2 bases, leaving 18 bases between the germline ends. The DNA for the CDR3 is TGTGCCAGTAGTATGGGGGGACAGACCCACTACACAGATACGCAGTATTTT. Its protein product is CASSMGGQTHYTDTQYF.

The V gene is TRBV4-1, the J gene TRBJ1-4, with TRBD1 matching 12 bases. This CDR3 has 16 amino acids. Unmatched junction bases numbered 6, after V lost 3 bases and J lost 7 bases. CDR1 and CDR2 (germline): MGHRA, YSYEKL. The CDR3 region has the DNA TGCGCCAGCAGCCAGCTCCCGGGACAGGGGGCTGAAAAACTGTTTTTT. Protein product: CASSQLPGQGAEKLFF.

The rearrangement links TRBV7-9 to TRBJ2-3; D unresolved. V lost 8 bases and J lost 4, with 4 bases in between. Germline V gene data show CDR1 as SEHNR and CDR2 as FQNEAQ (reference sequence). The CDR3 is 10 residues long. In DNA form, the CDR3 reads TGTGCCAGCTCAGCAGATACGCAGTATTTT. It translates to CASSADTQYF.

This clone was recorded once. The rearrangement joins TRBV7-9 to TRBJ1-1, with D unresolved. Germline loops: CDR1 SEHNR, CDR2 FQNEAQ (reference sequence). This CDR3 has 14 amino acids. V lost 8 bases to trimming and J lost 5 bases, with 18 bases between them. The DNA of the CDR3 is TGTGCCAGCTCCCCCGTTGGAGGGAGGACTGAAGCTTTCTTT. It yields the protein CASSPVGGRTEAFF.

The chain employs TRBV27 and TRBJ2-1, with D possibly TRBD2 on 5 matching bases. The CDR3 is made up of 13 amino acids. The V end lost 3 bases, the J end lost 6 bases, and 9 bases lay between the germline ends. Germline CDR1 and CDR2: MNHEY and SMNVEV (reference sequence). CDR3 in amino acids: CASSFEGSNEQFF. The CDR3 DNA sequence: TGTGCCAGCAGTTTCGAGGGAAGCAATGAGCAGTTCTTC.

The chain recombines TRBV9 with TRBJ2-2, with a weak D call TRBD1 (5 bases). Per germline, CDR1 SGDLS and CDR2 YYNGEE. The CDR3 is 16 amino acids. Trimming took 0 bases from V and 6 from J, leaving 15 bases between them. This chain's CDR3 is CASSVATYSRAGELFF. CDR3 coding DNA: TGTGCCAGCAGCGTAGCCACCTATAGCAGGGCCGGGGAGCTGTTTTTT.

This clone came up a few times. V and J are TRBV9 and TRBJ1-3, with D perhaps TRBD1 (6 bases). The germline V and J ends were trimmed by 1 base and 0 bases, with 14 bases remaining between them. The CDR3 loop spans 17 amino acids. Germline loops: CDR1 SGDLS, CDR2 YYNGEE. CDR3 region: CASSVTDSANSGNTIYF. CDR3 sequence (DNA): TGTGCCAGCAGCGTAACGGACAGTGCTAACTCTGGAAACACCATATATTTT. The variable domain in full, completed from reference TRBV9 and TRBJ1-3, reads DSGVTQTPKHLITATGQRVTLRCSPRSGDLSVYWYQQSLDQGLQFLIQYYNGEERAKGNILERFSAQQFPDLHSELNLSSLELGDSALYFCASSVTDSANSGNTIYFGEGSWLTVV.